The TCR beta chain under discussion was sequenced for a study of T cell repertoires in cytomegalovirus infection. Study details: Public signatures in TCR beta pointed to CMV infection and matching HLA type.

In TCRdb, the reads were re-called with MiXCR into one record per CDR3 protein. Of some 600,000 distinct CDR3 sequences in the sample, roughly 24% were seen once. Study-wide points: Dominant in the ex vivo response were TCR beta clonotypes restricted by HLA-C and specific for CMV. CMV carriers having the relevant HLA were flagged by cumulative public TCR beta family frequency.

Losses at the gene ends were 5 bases for V and 4 bases for J; bases not matched to a gene: 7. This CDR3 is built from 14 residues. Germline V CDR1 and CDR2: MDHEN, SYDVKM. There are many counts of this clonotype. The antigen remains undetermined. The sequence was collected from a human donor in good health (CMV status not recorded). Some clones in this sample may be carry-over from other donors' samples. The chain has TRBV28 and TRBJ2-5; 7 nucleotides match TRBD1. The specimen sequenced was CD8+ T cells from PBMCs. The chain's CDR3 is CASSKTGKGETQYF. In DNA, the CDR3 is TGTGCCAGCAGTAAGACAGGGAAAGGAGAGACCCAGTACTTC.